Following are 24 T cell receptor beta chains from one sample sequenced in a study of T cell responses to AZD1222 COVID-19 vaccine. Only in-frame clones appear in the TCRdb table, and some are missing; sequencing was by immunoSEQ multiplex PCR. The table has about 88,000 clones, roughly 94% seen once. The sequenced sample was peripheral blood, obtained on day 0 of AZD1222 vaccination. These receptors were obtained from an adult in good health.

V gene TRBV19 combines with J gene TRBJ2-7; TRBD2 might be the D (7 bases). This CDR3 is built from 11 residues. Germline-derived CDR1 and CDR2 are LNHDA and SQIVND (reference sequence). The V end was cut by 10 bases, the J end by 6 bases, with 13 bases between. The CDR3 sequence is CATSAGAEQYF. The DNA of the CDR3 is TGTGCCACCTCCGCGGGGGCCGAGCAGTACTTC.

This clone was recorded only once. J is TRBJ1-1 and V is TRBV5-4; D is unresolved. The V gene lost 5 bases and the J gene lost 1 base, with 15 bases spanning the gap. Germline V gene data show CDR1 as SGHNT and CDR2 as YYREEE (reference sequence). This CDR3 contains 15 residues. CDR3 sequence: CASSPVGRENTEAFF. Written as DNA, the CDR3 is TGTGCCAGCAGTCCCGTGGGGAGGGAGAACACTGAAGCTTTCTTT.

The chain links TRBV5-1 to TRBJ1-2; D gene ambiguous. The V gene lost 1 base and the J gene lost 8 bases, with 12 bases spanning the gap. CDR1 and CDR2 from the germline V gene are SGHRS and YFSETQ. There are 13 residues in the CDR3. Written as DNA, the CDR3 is TGCGCCAGCAGCTTGACGAGGGTTGAAGGCTACACCTTC. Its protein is CASSLTRVEGYTF.

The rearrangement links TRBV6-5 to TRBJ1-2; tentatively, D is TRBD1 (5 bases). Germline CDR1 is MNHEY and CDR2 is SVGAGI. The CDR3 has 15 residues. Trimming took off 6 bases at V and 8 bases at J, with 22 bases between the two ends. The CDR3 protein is CASSMQGSSPRGYTF. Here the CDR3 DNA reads TGTGCCAGCAGCATGCAGGGATCCTCACCTCGAGGCTACACCTTC.

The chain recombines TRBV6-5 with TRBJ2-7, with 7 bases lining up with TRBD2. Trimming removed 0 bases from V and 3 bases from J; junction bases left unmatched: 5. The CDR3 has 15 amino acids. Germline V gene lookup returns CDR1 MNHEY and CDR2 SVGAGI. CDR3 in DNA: TGTGCCAGCAGTTACTCTTGGGGAGGGGTCTACGAGCAGTACTTC. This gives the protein CASSYSWGGVYEQYF.

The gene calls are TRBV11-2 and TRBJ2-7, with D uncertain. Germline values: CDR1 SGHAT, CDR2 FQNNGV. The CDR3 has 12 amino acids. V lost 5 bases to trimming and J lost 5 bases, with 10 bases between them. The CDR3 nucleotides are TGTGCCAGCAGCCCCCGGCAGGACGAGCAGTACTTC. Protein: CASSPRQDEQYF.

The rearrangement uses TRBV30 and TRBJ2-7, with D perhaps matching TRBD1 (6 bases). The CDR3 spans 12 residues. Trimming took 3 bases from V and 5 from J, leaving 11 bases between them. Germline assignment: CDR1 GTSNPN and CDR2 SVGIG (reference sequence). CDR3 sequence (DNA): TGTGCCTGGAGCGTTACAGGGAACGAGCAGTACTTC. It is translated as CAWSVTGNEQYF.

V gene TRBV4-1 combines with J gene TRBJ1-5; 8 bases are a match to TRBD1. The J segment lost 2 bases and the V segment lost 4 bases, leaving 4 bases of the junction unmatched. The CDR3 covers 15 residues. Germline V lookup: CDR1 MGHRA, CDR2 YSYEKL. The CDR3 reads CASSRTGGGNQPQHF. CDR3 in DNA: TGCGCCAGCAGCCGAACAGGGGGTGGCAATCAGCCCCAGCATTTT.

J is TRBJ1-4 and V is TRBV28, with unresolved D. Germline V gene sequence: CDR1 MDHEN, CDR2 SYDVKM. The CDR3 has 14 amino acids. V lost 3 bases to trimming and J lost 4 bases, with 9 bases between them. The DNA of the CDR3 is TGTGCCAGCAGTTTCGGCAGCTATAATGAAAAACTGTTTTTT. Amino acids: CASSFGSYNEKLFF. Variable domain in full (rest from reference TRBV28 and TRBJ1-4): DVKVTQSSRYLVKRTGEKVFLECVQDMDHENMFWYRQDPGLGLRLIYFSYDVKMKEKGDIPEGYSVSREKKERFSLILESASTNQTSMYLCASSFGSYNEKLFFGSGTQLSVL.

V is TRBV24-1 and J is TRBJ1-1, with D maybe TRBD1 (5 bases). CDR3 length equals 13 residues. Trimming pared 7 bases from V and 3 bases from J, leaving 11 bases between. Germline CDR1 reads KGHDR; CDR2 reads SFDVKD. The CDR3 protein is CATSYDRDTEAFF. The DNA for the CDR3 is TGTGCCACCAGCTACGACAGAGACACTGAAGCTTTCTTT.

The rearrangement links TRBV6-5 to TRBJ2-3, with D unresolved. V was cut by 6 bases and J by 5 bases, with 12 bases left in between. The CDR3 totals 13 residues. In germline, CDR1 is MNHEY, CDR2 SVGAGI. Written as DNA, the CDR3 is TGTGCCAGCAGGGGGATAGTGGAAGATACGCAGTATTTT. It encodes CASRGIVEDTQYF.

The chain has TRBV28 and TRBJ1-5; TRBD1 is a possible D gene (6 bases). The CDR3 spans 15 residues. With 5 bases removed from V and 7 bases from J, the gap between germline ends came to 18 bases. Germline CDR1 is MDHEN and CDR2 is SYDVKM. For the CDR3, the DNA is TGTGCCAGCAGTCGTACAGGGCTGTTAGAGCAGCCCCAGCATTTT. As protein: CASSRTGLLEQPQHF. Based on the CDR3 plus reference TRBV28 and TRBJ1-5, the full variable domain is DVKVTQSSRYLVKRTGEKVFLECVQDMDHENMFWYRQDPGLGLRLIYFSYDVKMKEKGDIPEGYSVSREKKERFSLILESASTNQTSMYLCASSRTGLLEQPQHFGDGTRLSIL.

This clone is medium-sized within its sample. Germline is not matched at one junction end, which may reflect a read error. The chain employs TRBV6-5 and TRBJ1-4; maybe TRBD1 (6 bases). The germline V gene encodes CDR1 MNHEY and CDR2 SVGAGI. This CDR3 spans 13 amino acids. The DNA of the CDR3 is TGTGCCAGTGGGGGGCTGGAGAGTGAAAAGCTGTTTTTT. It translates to CASGGLESEKLFF.

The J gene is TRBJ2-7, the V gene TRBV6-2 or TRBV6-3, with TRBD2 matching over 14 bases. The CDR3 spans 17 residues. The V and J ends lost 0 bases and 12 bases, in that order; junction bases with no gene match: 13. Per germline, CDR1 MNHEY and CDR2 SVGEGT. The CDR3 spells CASSYSGLAGVYVNWYF. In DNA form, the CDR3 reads TGTGCCAGCAGTTACTCGGGACTAGCGGGAGTATACGTAAACTGGTACTTC.

Here the CDR3 DNA reads TGTGCCAGCAGCTTAGACGGAGCGGGAGGCTACAATGAGCAGTTCTTC. The encoded protein is CASSLDGAGGYNEQFF. The V gene is TRBV11-3, the J gene TRBJ2-1, with 9 bases aligning to TRBD2. The germline CDR1 and CDR2 sequences are SGHNT and YENEEA. The ends lost 0 bases at V and 3 bases at J; junction bases unmatched: 3. This CDR3 is built from 16 residues.

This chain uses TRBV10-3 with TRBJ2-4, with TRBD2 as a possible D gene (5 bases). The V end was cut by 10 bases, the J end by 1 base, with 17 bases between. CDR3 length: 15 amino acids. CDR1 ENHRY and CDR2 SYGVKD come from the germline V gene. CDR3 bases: TGTGCCACCTCCCCCCTAGCAAGGGCCAAAAACATTCAGTACTTC. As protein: CATSPLARAKNIQYF.

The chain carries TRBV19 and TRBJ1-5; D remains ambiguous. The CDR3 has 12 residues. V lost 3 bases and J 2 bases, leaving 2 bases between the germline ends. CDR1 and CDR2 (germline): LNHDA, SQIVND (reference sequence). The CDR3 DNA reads TGTGCCAGTAGTATCGGCAATCAGCCCCAGCATTTT. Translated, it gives CASSIGNQPQHF.

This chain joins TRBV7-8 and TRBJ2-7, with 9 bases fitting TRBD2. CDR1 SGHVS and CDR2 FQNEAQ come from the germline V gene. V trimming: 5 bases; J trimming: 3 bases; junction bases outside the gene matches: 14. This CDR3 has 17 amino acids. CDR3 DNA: TGTGCCAGCAGCCCGCGCCGCCGACTAGCGGACCTCTACGAGCAGTACTTC. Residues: CASSPRRRLADLYEQYF.

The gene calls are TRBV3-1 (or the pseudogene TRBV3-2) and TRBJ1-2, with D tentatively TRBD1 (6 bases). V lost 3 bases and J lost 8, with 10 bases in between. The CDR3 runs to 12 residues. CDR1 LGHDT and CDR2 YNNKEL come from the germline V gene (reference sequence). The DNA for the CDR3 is TGTGCCAGCAGCCAGGGGGCGGAGGGCTACACCTTC. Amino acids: CASSQGAEGYTF.

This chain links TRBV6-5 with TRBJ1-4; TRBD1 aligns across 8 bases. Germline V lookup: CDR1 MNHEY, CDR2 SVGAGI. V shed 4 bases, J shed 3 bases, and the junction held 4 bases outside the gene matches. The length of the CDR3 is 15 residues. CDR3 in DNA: TGTGCCAGCAGTTCCTGGACAGGGCCTAATGAAAAACTGTTTTTT. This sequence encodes CASSSWTGPNEKLFF.

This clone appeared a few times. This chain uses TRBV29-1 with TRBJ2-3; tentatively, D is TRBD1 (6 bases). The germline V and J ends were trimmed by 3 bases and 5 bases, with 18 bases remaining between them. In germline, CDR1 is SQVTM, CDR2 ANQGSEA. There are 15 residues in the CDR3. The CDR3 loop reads CSVDLLGQGIDTQYF. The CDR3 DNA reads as TGCAGCGTTGATTTGCTAGGGCAGGGGATAGATACGCAGTATTTT.

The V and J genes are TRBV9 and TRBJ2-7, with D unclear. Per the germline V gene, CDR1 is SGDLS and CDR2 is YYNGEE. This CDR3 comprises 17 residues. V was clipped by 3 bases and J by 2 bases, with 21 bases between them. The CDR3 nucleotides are TGTGCCAGCAGCGAAAGCCCCGCCGCAGGCGTAACCTACGAGCAGTACTTC. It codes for CASSESPAAGVTYEQYF.

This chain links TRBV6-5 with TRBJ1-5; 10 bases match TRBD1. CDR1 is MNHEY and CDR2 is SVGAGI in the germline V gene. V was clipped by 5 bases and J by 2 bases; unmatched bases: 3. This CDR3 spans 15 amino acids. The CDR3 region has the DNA TGTGCCAGCAGTACCGGGACAGGGGGCAATCAGCCCCAGCATTTT. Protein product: CASSTGTGGNQPQHF.

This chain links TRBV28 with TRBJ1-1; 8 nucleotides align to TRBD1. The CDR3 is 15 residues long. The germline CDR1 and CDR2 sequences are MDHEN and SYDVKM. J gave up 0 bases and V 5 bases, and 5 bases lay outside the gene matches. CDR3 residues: CASSPRDRLNTEAFF. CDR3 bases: TGTGCCAGCAGTCCCAGGGACAGGTTGAACACTGAAGCTTTCTTT.